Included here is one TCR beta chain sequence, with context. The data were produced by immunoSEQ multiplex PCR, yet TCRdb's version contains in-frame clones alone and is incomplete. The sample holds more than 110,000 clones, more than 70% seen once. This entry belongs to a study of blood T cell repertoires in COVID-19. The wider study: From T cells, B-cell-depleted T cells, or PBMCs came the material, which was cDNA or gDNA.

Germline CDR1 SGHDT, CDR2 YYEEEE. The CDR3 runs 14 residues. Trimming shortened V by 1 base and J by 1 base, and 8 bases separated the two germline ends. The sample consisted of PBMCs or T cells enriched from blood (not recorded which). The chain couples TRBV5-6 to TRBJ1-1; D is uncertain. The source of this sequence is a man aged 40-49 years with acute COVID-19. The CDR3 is CASSLLWANTEAFF. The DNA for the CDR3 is TGTGCCAGCAGCTTGTTGTGGGCGAACACTGAAGCTTTCTTT.